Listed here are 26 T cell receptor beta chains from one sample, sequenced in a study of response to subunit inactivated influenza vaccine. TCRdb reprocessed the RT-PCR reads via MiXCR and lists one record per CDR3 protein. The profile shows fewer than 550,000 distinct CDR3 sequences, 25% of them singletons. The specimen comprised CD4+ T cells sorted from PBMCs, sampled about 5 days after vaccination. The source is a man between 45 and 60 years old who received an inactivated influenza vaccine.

CDR3 protein: CASRAYSNQPQHF. The CDR3 region has the DNA TGTGCCAGCAGGGCGTATAGCAATCAGCCCCAGCATTTT. V and J are TRBV6-1 and TRBJ1-5, with unresolved D. V was shortened by 6 bases and J by 0 bases, with 6 bases between the two germline ends. The CDR3 runs to 13 residues. The germline CDR1 and CDR2 sequences are MNHNS and SASEGT.

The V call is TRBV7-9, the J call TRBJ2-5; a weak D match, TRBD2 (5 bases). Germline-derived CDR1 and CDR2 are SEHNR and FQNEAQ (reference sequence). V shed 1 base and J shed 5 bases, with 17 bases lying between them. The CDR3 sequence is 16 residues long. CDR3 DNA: TGTGCCAGCAGCTTAGACCCCGGTCGGGGAATGGAGACCCAGTACTTC. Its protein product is CASSLDPGRGMETQYF.

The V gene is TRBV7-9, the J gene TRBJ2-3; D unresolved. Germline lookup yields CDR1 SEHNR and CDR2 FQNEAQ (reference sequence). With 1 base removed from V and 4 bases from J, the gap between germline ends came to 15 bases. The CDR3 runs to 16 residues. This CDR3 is CASSLGALPYSDTQYF. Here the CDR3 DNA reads TGTGCCAGCAGCTTAGGGGCACTCCCCTACTCAGATACGCAGTATTTT.

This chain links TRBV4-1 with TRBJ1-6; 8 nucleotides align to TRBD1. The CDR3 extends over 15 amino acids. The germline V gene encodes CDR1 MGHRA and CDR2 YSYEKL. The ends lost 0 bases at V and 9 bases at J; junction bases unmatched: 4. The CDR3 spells CASSQEYRGISPLHF. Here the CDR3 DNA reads TGCGCCAGCAGCCAAGAATACAGGGGGATTTCACCCCTCCACTTT.

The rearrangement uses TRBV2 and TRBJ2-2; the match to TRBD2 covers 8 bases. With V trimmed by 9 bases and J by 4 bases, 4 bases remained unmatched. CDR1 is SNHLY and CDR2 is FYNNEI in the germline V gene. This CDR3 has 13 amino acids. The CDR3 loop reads CASSGTSTGELFF. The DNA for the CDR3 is TGTGCCAGTAGCGGGACTAGCACCGGGGAGCTGTTTTTT.

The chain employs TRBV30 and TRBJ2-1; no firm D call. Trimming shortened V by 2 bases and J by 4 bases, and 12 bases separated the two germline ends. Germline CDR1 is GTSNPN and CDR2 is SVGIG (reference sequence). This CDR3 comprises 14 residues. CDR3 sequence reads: CAWSRPQPYNEQFF. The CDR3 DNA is TGTGCCTGGAGTAGGCCCCAGCCTTACAATGAGCAGTTCTTC.

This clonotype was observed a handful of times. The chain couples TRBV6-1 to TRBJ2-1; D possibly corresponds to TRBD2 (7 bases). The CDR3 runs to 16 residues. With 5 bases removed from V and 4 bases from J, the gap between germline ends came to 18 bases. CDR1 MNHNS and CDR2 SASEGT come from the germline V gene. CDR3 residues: CASSLTGAGTYNEQFF. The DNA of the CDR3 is TGTGCCAGCAGTCTTACCGGAGCGGGGACATACAATGAGCAGTTCTTC.

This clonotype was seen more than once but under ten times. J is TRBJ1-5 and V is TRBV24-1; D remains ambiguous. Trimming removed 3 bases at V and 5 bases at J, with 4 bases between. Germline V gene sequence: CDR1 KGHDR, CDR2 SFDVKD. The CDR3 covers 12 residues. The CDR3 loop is CATSDVDQPQHF. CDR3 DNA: TGTGCCACCAGTGATGTGGATCAGCCCCAGCATTTT.

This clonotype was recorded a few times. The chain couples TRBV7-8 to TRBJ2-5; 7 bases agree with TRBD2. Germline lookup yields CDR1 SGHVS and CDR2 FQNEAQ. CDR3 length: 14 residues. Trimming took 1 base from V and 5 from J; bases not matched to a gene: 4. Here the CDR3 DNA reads TGTGCCAGCAGCTTAGTGCCAGCGGGGGAGACCCAGTACTTC. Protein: CASSLVPAGETQYF.

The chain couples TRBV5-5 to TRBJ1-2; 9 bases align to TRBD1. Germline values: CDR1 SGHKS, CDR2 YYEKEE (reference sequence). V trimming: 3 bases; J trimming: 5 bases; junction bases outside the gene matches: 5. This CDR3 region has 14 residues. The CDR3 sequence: CASSWGTGRYGYTF. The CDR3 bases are TGTGCCAGCAGCTGGGGGACAGGGCGTTATGGCTACACCTTC.

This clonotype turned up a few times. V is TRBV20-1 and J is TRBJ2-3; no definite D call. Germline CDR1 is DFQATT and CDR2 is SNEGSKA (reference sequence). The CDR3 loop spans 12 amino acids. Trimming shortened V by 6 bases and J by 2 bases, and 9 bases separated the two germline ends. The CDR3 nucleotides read TGCAGTGCCAATCAAAACACAGATACGCAGTATTTT. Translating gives CSANQNTDTQYF.

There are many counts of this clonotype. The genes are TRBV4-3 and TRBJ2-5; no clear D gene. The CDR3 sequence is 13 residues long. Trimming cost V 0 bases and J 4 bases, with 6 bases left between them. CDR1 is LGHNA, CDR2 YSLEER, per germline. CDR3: CASSQDRGETQYF. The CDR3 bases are TGCGCCAGCAGCCAAGATAGAGGAGAGACCCAGTACTTC.

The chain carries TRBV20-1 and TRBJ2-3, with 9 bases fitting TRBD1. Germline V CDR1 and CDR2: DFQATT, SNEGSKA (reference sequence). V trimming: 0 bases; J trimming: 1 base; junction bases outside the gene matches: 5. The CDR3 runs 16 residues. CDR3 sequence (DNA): TGCAGTGCTAGAGAGAAGTACAGGGGGCGCACAGATACGCAGTATTTT. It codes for CSAREKYRGRTDTQYF.

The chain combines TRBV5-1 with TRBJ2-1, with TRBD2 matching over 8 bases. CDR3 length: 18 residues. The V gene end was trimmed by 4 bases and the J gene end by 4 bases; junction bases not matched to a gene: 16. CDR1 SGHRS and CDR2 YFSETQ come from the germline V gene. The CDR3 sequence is CASSARGGSGGAYNEQFF. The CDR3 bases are TGCGCCAGCAGCGCCCGGGGAGGGAGCGGGGGAGCTTACAATGAGCAGTTCTTC.

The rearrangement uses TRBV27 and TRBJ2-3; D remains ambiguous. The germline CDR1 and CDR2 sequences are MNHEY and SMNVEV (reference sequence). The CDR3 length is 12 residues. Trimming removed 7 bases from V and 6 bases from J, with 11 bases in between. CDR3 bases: TGTGCCAGCACAAGTCTCGGGGATACGCAGTATTTT. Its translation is CASTSLGDTQYF.

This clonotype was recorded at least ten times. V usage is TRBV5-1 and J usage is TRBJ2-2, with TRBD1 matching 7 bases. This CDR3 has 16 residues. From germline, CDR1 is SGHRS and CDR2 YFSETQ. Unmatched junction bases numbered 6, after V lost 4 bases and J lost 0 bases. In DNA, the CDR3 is TGCGCCAGCAGCGCCCCGGACAGGTCGAACACCGGGGAGCTGTTTTTT. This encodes CASSAPDRSNTGELFF.

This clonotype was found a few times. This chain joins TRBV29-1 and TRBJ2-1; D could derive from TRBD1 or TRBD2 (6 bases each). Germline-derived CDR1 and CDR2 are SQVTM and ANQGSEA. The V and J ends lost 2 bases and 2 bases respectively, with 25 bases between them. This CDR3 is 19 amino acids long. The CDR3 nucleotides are TGCAGCGTTGAAACGCAGGGATGGGGGCGGGAAGAGCCCTACAATGAGCAGTTCTTC. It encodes CSVETQGWGREEPYNEQFF.

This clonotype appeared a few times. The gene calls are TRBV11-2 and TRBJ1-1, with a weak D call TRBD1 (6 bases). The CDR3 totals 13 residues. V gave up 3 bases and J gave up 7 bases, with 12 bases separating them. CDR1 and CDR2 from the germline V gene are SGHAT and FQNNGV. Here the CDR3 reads CASSFTGPDEAFF. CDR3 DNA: TGTGCCAGCAGCTTTACAGGGCCTGATGAAGCTTTCTTT.

The DNA of the CDR3 is TGTGCCATCAGTGCGGGACAGGGGACCTATGGCTACACCTTC. Protein: CAISAGQGTYGYTF. This chain connects TRBV10-3 to TRBJ1-2, with 10 bases identical to TRBD1. Losses at the gene ends were 4 bases for V and 4 bases for J; bases not matched to a gene: 3. The CDR3 sequence is 14 residues long. CDR1 and CDR2 (germline): ENHRY, SYGVKD.

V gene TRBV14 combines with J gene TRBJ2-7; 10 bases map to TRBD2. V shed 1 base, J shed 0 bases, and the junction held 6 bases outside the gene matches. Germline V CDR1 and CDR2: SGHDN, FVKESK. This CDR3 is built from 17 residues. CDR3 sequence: CASSQGSGRPLSYEQYF. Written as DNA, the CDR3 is TGTGCCAGCAGCCAAGGTAGCGGGAGGCCTCTCTCCTACGAGCAGTACTTC.

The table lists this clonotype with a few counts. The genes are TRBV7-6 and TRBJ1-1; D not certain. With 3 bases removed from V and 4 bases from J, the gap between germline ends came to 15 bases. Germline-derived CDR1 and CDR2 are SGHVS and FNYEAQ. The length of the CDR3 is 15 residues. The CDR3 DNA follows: TGTGCCAGCAGCTTCGGTACCGGACGGAGCACTGAAGCTTTCTTT. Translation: CASSFGTGRSTEAFF.

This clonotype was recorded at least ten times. The CDR3 region has the DNA TGCGCCAGCAGCTCGGGTTACAATGAGCAGTTCTTC. Its protein is CASSSGYNEQFF. The V call is TRBV5-1, the J call TRBJ2-1; no reliable D call. CDR1 SGHRS and CDR2 YFSETQ come from the germline V gene. V was clipped by 3 bases and J by 4 bases, with 5 bases between them. This CDR3 is 12 amino acids long.

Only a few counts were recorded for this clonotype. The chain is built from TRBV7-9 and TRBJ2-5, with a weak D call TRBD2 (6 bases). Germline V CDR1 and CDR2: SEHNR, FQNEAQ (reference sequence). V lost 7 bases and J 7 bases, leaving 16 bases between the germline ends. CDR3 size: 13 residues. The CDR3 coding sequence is TGTGCCAGCACCGTCGGGACTTCGGGGACCCAGTACTTC. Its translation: CASTVGTSGTQYF. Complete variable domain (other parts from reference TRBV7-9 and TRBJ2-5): DTGVSQNPRHKITKRGQNVTFRCDPISEHNRLYWYRQTLGQGPEFLTYFQNEAQLEKSRLLSDRFSAERPKGSFSTLEIQRTEQGDSAMYLCASTVGTSGTQYFGPGTRLLVL.

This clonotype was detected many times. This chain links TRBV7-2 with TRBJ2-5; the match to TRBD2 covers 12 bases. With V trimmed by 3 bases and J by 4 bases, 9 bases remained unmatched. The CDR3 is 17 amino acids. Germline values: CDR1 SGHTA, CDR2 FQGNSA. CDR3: CASSLTSGSRGGETQYF. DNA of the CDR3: TGTGCCAGCAGCTTGACTAGCGGGAGTAGAGGGGGAGAGACCCAGTACTTC.

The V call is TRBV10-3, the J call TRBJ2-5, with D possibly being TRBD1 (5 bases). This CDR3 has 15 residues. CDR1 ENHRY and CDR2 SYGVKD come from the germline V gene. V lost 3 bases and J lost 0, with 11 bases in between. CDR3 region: CAISDRNRNQETQYF. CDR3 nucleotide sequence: TGTGCCATCAGTGATCGGAACAGGAACCAAGAGACCCAGTACTTC.

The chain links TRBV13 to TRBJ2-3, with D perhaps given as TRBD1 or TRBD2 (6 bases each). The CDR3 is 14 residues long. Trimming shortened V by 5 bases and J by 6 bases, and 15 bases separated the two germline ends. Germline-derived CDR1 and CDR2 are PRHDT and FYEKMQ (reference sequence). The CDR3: CASSPRGGRDTQYF. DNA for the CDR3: TGTGCCAGCAGCCCCCGAGGGGGGAGGGATACGCAGTATTTT.